A selection of T cell receptor beta chains follows, all from one sample in a study of regulatory T cells in long-lasting Graves disease. TCRdb reprocessed the multiplex PCR reads with MiXCR, giving one entry per CDR3 protein. This sample has roughly 400,000 distinct CDR3 sequences, with around 20% found just once. Sequencing was performed on peripheral blood mononuclear cells (PBMCs), taken when the disease was refractory, from a patient treated with antithyroid drugs. These receptors were obtained from a female donor with Graves disease. Both conserved end residues are part of each CDR3. D genes are given only for firm matches. Expanded clones are given a class, and other clones once, few, many or no size at all.

cdr3_aa	cdr3_nt	v_call	j_call	clone_size	d_call
CASSLYHRIEAFF	TGTGCCAGCAGCTTATATCACAGGATTGAAGCTTTCTTT	TRBV7-9	TRBJ1-1	few	.
CSVASGGSSYEQYF	TGCAGCGTTGCCAGCGGGGGTAGCTCCTACGAGCAGTACTTC	TRBV29-1	TRBJ2-7	many	TRBD2
CASGTDYEQYF	TGTGCCAGTGGGACGGATTACGAGCAGTACTTC	TRBV19	TRBJ2-7	.	.
CASSYTGAETQYF	TGTGCCAGCAGTTACACGGGAGCTGAGACCCAGTACTTC	TRBV6-2/TRBV6-3	TRBJ2-5	many	.
CASSPMGYNSPLHF	TGTGCCAGCAGCCCTATGGGCTATAATTCACCCCTCCACTTT	TRBV7-2	TRBJ1-6	many	.
CASTPGDRTYEQYF	TGTGCCAGCACTCCGGGGGACAGGACCTACGAGCAGTACTTC	TRBV6-1	TRBJ2-7	.	TRBD1
CASSQVPTITYEQYF	TGCGCCAGCAGCCAAGTGCCGACTATAACCTACGAGCAGTACTTC	TRBV4-1	TRBJ2-7	.	.
CASSSMTSGSYEQYF	TGTGCCAGCAGTTCGATGACTAGCGGGAGCTACGAGCAGTACTTC	TRBV12-3/TRBV12-4	TRBJ2-7	.	TRBD2
CASSLLGEQPQHF	TGTGCCAGCAGTTTATTGGGTGAGCAGCCCCAGCATTTT	TRBV27	TRBJ1-5	many	.
CASTRMWRTDQETQYF	TGTGCCAGCACCCGGATGTGGAGGACGGATCAAGAGACCCAGTACTTC	TRBV6-1	TRBJ2-5	many	.
CSVEGQVNYGYTF	TGCAGCGTTGAGGGACAGGTCAACTATGGCTACACCTTC	TRBV29-1	TRBJ1-2	few	TRBD1
CASSLVSGGEGYEQYF	TGTGCCAGCAGCTTAGTTAGCGGAGGAGAAGGGTACGAGCAGTACTTC	TRBV7-9	TRBJ2-7	.	.
CASSLGGTGVEQYF	TGTGCCAGCAGCTTAGGCGGGACAGGGGTCGAGCAGTACTTC	TRBV7-2	TRBJ2-7	many	TRBD1